This T cell receptor beta chain was sequenced during a study of T cells after posttransplantation cyclophosphamide. Regarding the study as a whole: Skin or GI-infiltrating T cells shared few TRB sequences with blood.

The CDR3 consists of 16 residues. Germline trimming cut 5 bases from V and 2 bases from J; bases unmatched to any gene: 5. Using immunoSEQ multiplex PCR, the repertoire was profiled, and TCRdb retains in-frame clones only, with some absent. The sample gives around 35,000 clones, none seen only once, and the top ten clones hold around 7%. On this clone itself: What it recognizes is unknown.

The source material was PBMCs. The chain has TRBV12-3 or TRBV12-4 and TRBJ1-5; 11 nucleotides agree with TRBD1. This clonotype was sampled from a woman between 50 and 59 years old in good health and a related stem cell transplant donor. This chain's CDR3 is CASSRTGGNGNQPQHF. The CDR3 coding sequence is TGTGCCAGCAGTCGGACAGGGGGCAATGGCAATCAGCCCCAGCATTTT.